This is a list of T cell receptor beta chains from one sample in a study of HIV-infected patients and healthy controls. MiXCR, applied by TCRdb to the 5' RACE reads, yields one record per CDR3 protein. The sample contains roughly 14,000 distinct CDR3 sequences, roughly 7.6% of which appear only once. Input material: blood. The receptors here all came from an adult in good health. Each CDR3 is given with its conserved first and last residue. A D gene is named only where the DNA matches it firmly. Clone size is not always given. Where it is, it says once, few, many or a class for expanded clones.

TRBJ1-3,many,-,TRBV18,TGTGCCAGCTCACCGGTGGGGGACTCTGGAAACACCATATATTTT,CASSPVGDSGNTIYF
TRBJ1-2,many,-,TRBV12-3/TRBV12-4,TGTGCCAGCAGTCCTGACAGTTTCTATGGCTACACCTTC,CASSPDSFYGYTF
TRBJ2-7,-,-,TRBV29-1,TGCAGCGTCCTCAAACTTGTAACAGGCGGTACGACCTACGAGCAGTACTTC,CSVLKLVTGGTTYEQYF
TRBJ2-1,many,-,TRBV20-1,TGCAGTGCTAGAGCAGCGGAACCCTACAATGAGCAGTTCTTC,CSARAAEPYNEQFF
TRBJ1-4,many,TRBD1,TRBV10-3,TGTGCCATCAGCCCCACAGGGGGACGAGAAAAACTGTTTTTT,CAISPTGGREKLFF
TRBJ1-1,few,-,TRBV19,TGTGCCAGCACTACTCTGAACACTGAAGCTTTCTTT,CASTTLNTEAFF
TRBJ1-5,many,TRBD1,TRBV12-3/TRBV12-4,TGTGCCAGCAGGCCGGGACAGGGGGGGCAGCCCCAGCATTTT,CASRPGQGGQPQHF
TRBJ1-6,many,-,TRBV10-3,TGTGCCATCAGAGATCCCGGGACACAGGATTCACCCCTCCACTTT,CAIRDPGTQDSPLHF
TRBJ2-1,many,-,TRBV6-4,TGTGCCAGCAGCTCGGCAGCGGAAAGCTCCTACAATGAGCAGTTCTTC,CASSSAAESSYNEQFF
TRBJ2-4,many,TRBD1,TRBV3-1,TGTGCCACCCGACAGGGTTCGGGAAACATTCAGTACTTC,CATRQGSGNIQYF
TRBJ1-2,many,TRBD1,TRBV5-6,TGTGCCAGCAGCTTATTCACAGGGGAAGGGGGCTACACCTTC,CASSLFTGEGGYTF
TRBJ2-5,many,-,TRBV30,TGTGCCTGGAGTGTCAGGATCCGAGAGACCCAGTACTTC,CAWSVRIRETQYF
TRBJ2-1,-,TRBD2,TRBV7-9,TGTGCCAGCAGCACCATTTTAGGACTAGCGGGGTCCAACAATGAGCAGTTCTTC,CASSTILGLAGSNNEQFF
TRBJ1-5,medium-sized,-,TRBV2,TGTGCCAGCACCACCAATAGCAATCAGCCCCAGCATTTT,CASTTNSNQPQHF
TRBJ2-3,medium-sized,TRBD2,TRBV7-2,TGTGCCAGCAGCCTCCCGCTAGCGGGAGACCGAAGAGATACGCAGTATTTT,CASSLPLAGDRRDTQYF
TRBJ2-7,-,-,TRBV6-2/TRBV6-3,TGTGCCAGCAAGATTAGGAGCTCCTACGAGCAGTACTTC,CASKIRSSYEQYF
TRBJ2-1,-,-,TRBV3-1,TGTGCCAGCAGCCCGGGACTCCGTCTAAAGGATGAGCAGTTCTTC,CASSPGLRLKDEQFF
TRBJ2-3,medium-sized,TRBD2,TRBV7-9,TGTGCCAGCAGCCCCCGCGGGGGGGAGGCAGATACGCAGTATTTT,CASSPRGGEADTQYF
TRBJ2-1,many,-,TRBV6-2/TRBV6-3,TGTGCCAGCAGTTTCTCCTCCCCAAATGAGCAGTTCTTC,CASSFSSPNEQFF
TRBJ1-5,many,-,TRBV11-3,TGTGCCAGCAGCTTAGGGGCTAATCAGCCCCAGCATTTT,CASSLGANQPQHF
TRBJ2-3,many,-,TRBV20-1,TGCAGTGCCACCTGGACGGCCTCCGATACGCAGTATTTT,CSATWTASDTQYF
TRBJ1-1,many,-,TRBV5-1,TGCGCCAGCAGCCTATCGATCATTGACAACACTGAAGCTTTCTTT,CASSLSIIDNTEAFF